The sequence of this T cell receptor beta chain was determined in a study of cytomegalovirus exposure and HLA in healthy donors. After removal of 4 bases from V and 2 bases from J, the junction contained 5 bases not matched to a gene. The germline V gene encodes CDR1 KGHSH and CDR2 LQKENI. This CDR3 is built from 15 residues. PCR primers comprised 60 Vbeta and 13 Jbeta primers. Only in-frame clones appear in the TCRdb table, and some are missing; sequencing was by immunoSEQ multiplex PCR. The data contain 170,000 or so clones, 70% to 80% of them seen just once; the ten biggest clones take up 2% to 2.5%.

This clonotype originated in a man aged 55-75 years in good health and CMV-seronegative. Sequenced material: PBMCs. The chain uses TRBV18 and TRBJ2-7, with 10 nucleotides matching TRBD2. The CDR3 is CASSLSGRNPYEQYF. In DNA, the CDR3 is TGTGCCAGCTCACTTAGCGGGAGGAACCCCTACGAGCAGTACTTC. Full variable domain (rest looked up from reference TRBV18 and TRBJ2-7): NAGVMQNPRHLVRRRGQEARLRCSPMKGHSHVYWYRQLPEEGLKFMVYLQKENIIDESGMPKERFSAEFPKEGPSILRIQQVVRGDSAAYFCASSLSGRNPYEQYFGPGTRLTVT.